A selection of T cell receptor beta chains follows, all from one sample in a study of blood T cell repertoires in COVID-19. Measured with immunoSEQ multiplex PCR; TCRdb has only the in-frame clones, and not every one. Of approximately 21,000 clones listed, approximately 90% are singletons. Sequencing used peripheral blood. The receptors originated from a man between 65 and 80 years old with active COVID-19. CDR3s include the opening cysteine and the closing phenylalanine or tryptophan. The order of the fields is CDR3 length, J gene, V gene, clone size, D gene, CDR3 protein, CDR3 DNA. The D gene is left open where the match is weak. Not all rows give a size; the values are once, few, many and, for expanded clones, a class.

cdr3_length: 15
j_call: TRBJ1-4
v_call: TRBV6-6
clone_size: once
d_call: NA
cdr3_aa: CASSPRGGANEKLFF
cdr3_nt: TGTGCCAGCAGTCCCCGGGGGGGGGCTAATGAAAAACTGTTTTTT

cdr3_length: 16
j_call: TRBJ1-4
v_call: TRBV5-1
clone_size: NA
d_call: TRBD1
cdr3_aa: CASSFYDRGTNEKLFF
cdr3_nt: TGCGCCAGCAGCTTCTACGACAGGGGAACTAATGAAAAACTGTTTTTT

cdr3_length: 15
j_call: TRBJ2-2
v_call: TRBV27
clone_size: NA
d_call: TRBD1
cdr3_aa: CASTKGDSHTGELFF
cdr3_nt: TGTGCCAGCACTAAAGGGGACAGCCACACCGGGGAGCTGTTTTTT

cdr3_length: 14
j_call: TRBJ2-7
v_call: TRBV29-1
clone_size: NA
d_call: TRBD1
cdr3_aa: CSVGKTDRGKEQYF
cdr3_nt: TGCAGCGTTGGGAAGACTGACAGGGGTAAGGAGCAGTACTTC

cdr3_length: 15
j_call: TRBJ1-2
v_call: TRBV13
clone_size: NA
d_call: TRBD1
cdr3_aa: CASSSDRGLWNGYTF
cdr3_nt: TGTGCCAGCAGCTCTGACAGGGGGCTGTGGAATGGCTACACCTTC

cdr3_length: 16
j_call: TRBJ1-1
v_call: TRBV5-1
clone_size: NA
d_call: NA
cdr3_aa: CASSLAPTGMNTEAFF
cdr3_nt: TGCGCCAGCAGCTTGGCACCTACAGGCATGAACACTGAAGCTTTCTTT

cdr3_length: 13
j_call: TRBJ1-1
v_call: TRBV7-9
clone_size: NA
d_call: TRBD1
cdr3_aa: CASSFNRQGNAFF
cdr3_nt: TGTGCCAGCAGCTTTAACCGACAGGGAAACGCTTTCTTT

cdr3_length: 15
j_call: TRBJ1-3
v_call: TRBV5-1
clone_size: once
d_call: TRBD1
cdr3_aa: CASSLQGASGNTIYF
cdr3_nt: TGCGCCAGCAGCTTGCAGGGGGCGTCTGGAAACACCATATATTTT

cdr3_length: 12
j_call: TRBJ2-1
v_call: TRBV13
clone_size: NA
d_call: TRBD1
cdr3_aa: CASSLVVTGPFF
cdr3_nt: TGTGCCAGCAGCTTAGTTGTGACAGGGCCGTTCTTC

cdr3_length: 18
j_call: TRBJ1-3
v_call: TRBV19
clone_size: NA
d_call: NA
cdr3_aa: CASSIPQRVSRHGNTIYF
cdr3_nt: TGTGCCAGTAGTATACCCCAGAGGGTATCTAGGCATGGAAACACCATATATTTT

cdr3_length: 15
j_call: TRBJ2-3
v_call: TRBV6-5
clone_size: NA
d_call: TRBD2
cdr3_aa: CASTAFSGSGDTQYF
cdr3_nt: TGTGCCAGCACCGCATTTAGCGGGAGTGGAGATACGCAGTATTTT

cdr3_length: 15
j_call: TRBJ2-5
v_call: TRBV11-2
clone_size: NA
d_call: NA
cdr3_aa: CASSPKWAPGETQYF
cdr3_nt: TGTGCCAGCAGCCCGAAATGGGCCCCTGGGGAGACCCAGTACTTC

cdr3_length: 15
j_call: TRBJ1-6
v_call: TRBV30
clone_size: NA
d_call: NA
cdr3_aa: CAWSLGNIFNSPLHF
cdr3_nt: TGTGCCTGGAGTCTCGGGAATATATTTAATTCACCCCTCCACTTT

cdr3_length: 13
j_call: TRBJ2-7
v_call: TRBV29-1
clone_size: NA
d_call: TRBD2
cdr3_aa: CSVWTSGNYEQYF
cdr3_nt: TGCAGCGTTTGGACTAGCGGGAACTACGAGCAGTACTTC

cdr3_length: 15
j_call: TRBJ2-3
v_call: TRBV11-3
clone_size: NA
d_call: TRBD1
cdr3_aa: CASSLDRGWTDTQYF
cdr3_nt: TGTGCCAGCAGCCTGGACAGGGGGTGGACAGATACGCAGTATTTT

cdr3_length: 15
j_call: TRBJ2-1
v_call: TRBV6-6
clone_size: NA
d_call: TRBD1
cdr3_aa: CASSPIQGAYNEQFF
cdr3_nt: TGTGCCAGCAGCCCAATACAGGGGGCCTACAATGAGCAGTTCTTC

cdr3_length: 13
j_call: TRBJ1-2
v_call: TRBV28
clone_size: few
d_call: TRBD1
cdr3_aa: CASSRQGNYGYTF
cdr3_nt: TGTGCCAGCAGTCGACAGGGCAACTATGGCTACACCTTC

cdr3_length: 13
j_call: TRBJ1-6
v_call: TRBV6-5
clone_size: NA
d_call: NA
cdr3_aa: CAGGAGGNSPLHF
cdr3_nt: TGTGCCGGGGGGGCAGGTGGGAATTCACCCCTCCACTTT

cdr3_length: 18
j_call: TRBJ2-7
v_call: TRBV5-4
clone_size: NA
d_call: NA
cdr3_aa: CASSLRGLASQSSYEQYF
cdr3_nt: TGTGCCAGCAGCTTGAGAGGGTTGGCTAGCCAGAGCTCCTACGAGCAGTACTTC

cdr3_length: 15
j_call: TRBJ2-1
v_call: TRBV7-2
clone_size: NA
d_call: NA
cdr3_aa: CASSAQAGSYNEQFF
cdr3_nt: TGTGCCAGCAGCGCTCAAGCGGGTTCCTACAATGAGCAGTTCTTC

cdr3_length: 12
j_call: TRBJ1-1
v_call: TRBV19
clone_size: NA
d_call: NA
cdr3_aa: CATRGEQTGPFF
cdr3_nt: TGTGCCACTCGGGGGGAGCAAACGGGGCCTTTCTTT

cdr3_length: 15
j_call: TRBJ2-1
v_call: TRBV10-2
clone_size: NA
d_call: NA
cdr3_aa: CASSPPGRGYNEQFF
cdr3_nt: TGCGCCAGCAGTCCGCCGGGCCGGGGGTACAATGAGCAGTTCTTC

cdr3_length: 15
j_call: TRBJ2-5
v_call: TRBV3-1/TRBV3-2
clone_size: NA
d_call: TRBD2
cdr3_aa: CASSQAPGGEKTQYF
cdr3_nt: TGTGCCAGCAGCCAAGCACCGGGGGGGGAGAAGACCCAGTACTTC

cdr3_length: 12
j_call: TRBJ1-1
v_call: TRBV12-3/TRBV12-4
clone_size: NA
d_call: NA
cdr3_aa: CASSTRDTEAFF
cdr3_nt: TGTGCCAGCTCGACCCGGGACACTGAAGCTTTCTTT

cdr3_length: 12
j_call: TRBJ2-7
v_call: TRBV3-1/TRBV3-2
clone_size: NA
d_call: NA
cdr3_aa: CASSLGLLEQYF
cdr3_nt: TGTGCCAGCAGCCTCGGACTGTTGGAGCAGTACTTC

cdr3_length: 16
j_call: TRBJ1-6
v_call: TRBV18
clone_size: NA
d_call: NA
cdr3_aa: CASSPGTSRIHSPLHF
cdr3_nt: TGTGCCAGCTCCCCCGGGACATCTAGGATTCATTCACCCCTCCACTTT

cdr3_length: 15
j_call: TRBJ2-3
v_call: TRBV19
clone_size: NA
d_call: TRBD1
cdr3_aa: CASSSDRENTDTQYF
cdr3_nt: TGTGCCAGTAGCTCCGACAGGGAGAACACAGATACGCAGTATTTT

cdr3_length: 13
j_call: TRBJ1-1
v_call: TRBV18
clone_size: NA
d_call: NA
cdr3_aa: CASSRATNTEAFF
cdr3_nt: TGTGCCAGCTCACGCGCTACGAACACTGAAGCTTTCTTT

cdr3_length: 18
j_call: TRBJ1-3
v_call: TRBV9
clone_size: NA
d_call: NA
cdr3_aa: CASSPGVGGKSSGNTIYF
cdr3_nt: TGTGCCAGCAGCCCGGGCGTTGGGGGCAAGAGCTCTGGAAACACCATATATTTT

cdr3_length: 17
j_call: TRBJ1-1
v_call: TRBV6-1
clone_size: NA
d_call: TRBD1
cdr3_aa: CASSARDRPIKNTEAFF
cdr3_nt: TGTGCCAGCAGTGCCCGGGACAGACCAATCAAGAACACTGAAGCTTTCTTT

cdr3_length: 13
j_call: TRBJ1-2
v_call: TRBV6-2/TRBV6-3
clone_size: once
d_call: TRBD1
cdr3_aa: CASSYPLRDRETF
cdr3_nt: TGTGCCAGCAGTTACCCTCTCCGGGACAGGGAAACCTTC

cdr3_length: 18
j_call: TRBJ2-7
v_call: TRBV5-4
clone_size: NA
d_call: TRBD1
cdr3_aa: CASSLGMGLGQGGYEQYF
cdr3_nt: TGTGCCAGCAGCTTGGGAATGGGGTTGGGACAGGGCGGTTACGAGCAGTACTTC

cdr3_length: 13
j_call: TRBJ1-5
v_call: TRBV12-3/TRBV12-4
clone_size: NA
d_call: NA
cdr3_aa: CASSLYGGQPQHF
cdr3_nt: TGTGCCAGCAGTTTGTACGGCGGTCAGCCCCAGCATTTT

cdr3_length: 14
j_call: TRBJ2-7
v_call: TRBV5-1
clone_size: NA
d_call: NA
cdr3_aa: CASSLVSDYYEQYF
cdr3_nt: TGCGCCAGCAGCTTGGTGTCAGACTATTACGAGCAGTACTTC

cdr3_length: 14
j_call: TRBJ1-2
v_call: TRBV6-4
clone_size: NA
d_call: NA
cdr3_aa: CASSPGGIANGYTF
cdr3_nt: TGTGCCAGCAGCCCGGGGGGGATTGCGAATGGCTACACCTTC

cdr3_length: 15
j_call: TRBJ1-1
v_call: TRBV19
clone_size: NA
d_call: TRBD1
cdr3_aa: CASSPRTGGGKLAFF
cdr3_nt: TGTGCCAGTAGTCCGAGAACAGGGGGCGGGAAGCTAGCTTTCTTT

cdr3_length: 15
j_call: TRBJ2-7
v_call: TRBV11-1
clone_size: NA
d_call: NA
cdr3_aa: CASSFGGATSYEQYF
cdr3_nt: TGTGCCAGCAGCTTTGGCGGCGCAACAAGCTACGAGCAGTACTTC

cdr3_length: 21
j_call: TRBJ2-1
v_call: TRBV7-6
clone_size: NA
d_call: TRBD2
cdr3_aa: CASSTNLAGAQMTSAYNEQFF
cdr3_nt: TGTGCCAGCAGCACCAACTTAGCGGGGGCCCAAATGACTAGCGCCTACAATGAGCAGTTCTTC

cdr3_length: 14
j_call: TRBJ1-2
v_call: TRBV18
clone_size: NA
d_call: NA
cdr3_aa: CASSPFSQAYGYTF
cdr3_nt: TGTGCCAGCTCACCATTTTCCCAGGCCTATGGCTACACCTTC

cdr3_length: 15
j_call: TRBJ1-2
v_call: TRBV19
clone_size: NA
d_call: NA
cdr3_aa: CASSITQLGGYGYTF
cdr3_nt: TGTGCCAGTAGTATAACCCAGTTGGGGGGCTATGGCTACACCTTC

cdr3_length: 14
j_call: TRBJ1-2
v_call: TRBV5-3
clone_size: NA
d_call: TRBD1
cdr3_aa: CARSLAGQFYGYTF
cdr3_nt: TGTGCCAGAAGCTTGGCGGGACAGTTCTATGGCTACACCTTC

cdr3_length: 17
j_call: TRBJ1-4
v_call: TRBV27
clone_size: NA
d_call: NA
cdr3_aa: CASRYIGVAGANEKLFF
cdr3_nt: TGTGCCAGCAGATATATTGGGGTCGCGGGGGCTAATGAAAAACTGTTTTTT

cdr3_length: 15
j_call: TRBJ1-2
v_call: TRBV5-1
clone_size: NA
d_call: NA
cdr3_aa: CASSLSRMSDYGYTF
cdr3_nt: TGCGCCAGCAGCTTGAGCCGCATGTCCGACTATGGCTACACCTTC

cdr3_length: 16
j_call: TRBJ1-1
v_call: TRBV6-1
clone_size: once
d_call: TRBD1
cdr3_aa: CASSDFPGQLNTEAFF
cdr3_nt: TGTGCCAGCAGTGATTTCCCGGGACAGCTGAACACTGAAGCTTTCTTT

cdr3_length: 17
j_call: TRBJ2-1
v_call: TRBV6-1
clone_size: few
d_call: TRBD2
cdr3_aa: CASSGELAGGFRNEQFF
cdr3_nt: TGTGCCAGCAGTGGAGAGTTAGCGGGGGGATTTAGGAATGAGCAGTTCTTC

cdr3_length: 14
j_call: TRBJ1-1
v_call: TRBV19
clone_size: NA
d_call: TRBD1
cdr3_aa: CASSTGTVNTEAFF
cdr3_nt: TGTGCCAGTAGTACCGGGACAGTGAACACTGAAGCTTTCTTT

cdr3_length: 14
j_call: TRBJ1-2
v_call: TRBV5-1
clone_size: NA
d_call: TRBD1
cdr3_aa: CASSLATGVYGYTF
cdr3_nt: TGCGCCAGCAGCTTGGCGACAGGGGTATATGGCTACACCTTC

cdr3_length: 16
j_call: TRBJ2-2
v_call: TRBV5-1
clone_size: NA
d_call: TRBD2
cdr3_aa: CASSLAAGGPAGELFF
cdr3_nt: TGCGCCAGCAGCTTGGCCGCGGGGGGGCCCGCCGGGGAGCTGTTTTTT